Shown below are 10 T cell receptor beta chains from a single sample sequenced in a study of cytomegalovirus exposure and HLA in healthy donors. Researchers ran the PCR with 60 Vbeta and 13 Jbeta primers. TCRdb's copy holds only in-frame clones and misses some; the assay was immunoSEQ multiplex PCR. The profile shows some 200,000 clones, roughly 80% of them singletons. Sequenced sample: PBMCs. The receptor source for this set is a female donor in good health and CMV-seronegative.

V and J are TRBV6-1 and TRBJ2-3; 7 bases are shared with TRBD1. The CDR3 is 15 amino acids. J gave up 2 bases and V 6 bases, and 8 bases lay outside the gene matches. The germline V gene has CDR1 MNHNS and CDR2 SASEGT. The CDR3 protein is CASSLRQGYTDTQYF. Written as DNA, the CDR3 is TGTGCCAGCAGCTTACGACAGGGTTACACAGATACGCAGTATTTT.

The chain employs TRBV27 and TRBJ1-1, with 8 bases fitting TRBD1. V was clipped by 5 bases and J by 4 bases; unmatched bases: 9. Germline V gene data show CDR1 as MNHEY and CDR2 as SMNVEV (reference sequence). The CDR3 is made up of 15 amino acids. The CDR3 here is CASSLDRDSGTEAFF. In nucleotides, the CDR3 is TGTGCCAGCAGTCTGGACAGGGATTCAGGCACTGAAGCTTTCTTT.

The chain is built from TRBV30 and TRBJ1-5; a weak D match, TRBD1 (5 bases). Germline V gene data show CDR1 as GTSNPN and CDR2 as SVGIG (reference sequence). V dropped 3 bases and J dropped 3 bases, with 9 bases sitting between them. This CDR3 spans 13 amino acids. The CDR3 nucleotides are TGTGCCTGGAGGGACAATCCCAATCAGCCCCAGCATTTT. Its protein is CAWRDNPNQPQHF.

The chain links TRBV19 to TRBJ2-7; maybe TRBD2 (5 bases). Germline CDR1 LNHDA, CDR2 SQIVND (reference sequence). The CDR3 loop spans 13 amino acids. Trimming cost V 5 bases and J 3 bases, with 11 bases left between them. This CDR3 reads CASSVLGDYEQYF. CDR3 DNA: TGTGCCAGTAGTGTCCTGGGAGACTACGAGCAGTACTTC.

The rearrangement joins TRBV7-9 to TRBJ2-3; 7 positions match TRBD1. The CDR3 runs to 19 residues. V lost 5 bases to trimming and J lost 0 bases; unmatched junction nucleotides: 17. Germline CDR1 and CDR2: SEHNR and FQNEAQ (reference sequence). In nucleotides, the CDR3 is TGTGCCAGCAGCCCCAGACAGGGAGCACCTACCCTCAGCACAGATACGCAGTATTTT. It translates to CASSPRQGAPTLSTDTQYF.

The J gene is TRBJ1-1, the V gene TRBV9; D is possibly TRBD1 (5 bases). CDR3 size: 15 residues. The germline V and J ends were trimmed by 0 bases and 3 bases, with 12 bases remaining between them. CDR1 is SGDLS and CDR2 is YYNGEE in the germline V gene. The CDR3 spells CASSVEGTGDTEAFF. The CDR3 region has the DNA TGTGCCAGCAGCGTAGAGGGCACGGGGGACACTGAAGCTTTCTTT.

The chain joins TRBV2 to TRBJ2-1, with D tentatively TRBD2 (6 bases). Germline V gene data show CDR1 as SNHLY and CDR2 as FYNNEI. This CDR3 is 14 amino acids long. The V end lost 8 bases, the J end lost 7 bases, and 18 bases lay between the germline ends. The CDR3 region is CASRRDSISNEQFF. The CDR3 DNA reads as TGTGCCAGCCGCCGGGACTCTATTTCGAATGAGCAGTTCTTC.

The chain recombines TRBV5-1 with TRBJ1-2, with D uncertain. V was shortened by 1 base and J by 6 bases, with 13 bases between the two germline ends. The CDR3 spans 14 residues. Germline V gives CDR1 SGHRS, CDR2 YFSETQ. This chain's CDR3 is CASSLSQPWDGYTF. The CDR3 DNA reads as TGCGCCAGCAGCTTGTCACAGCCCTGGGATGGCTACACCTTC.

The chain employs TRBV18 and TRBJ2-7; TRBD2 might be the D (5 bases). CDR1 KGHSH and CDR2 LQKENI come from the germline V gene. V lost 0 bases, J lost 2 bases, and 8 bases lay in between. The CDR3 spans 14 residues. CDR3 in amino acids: CASSPPGDTYEQYF. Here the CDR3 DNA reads TGTGCCAGCTCACCACCCGGGGATACCTACGAGCAGTACTTC.

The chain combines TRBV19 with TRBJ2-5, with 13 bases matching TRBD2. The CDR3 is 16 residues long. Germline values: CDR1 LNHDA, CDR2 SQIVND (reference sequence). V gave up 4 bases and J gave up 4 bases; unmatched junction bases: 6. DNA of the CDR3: TGTGCCAGTAGTACACCCCGGACTAGCGGGAGAGAGACCCAGTACTTC. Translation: CASSTPRTSGRETQYF.